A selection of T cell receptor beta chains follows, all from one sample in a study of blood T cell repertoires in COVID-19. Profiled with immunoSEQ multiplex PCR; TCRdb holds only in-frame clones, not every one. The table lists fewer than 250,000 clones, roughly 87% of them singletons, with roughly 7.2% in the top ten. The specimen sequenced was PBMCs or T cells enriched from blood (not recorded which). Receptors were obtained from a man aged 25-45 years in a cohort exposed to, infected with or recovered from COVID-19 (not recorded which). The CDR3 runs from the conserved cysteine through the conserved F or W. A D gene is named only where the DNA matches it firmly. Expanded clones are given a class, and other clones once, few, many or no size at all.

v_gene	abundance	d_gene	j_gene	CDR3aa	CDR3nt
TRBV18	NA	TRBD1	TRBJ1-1	CASSEIDTGGAAEAFF	TGTGCCAGCTCCGAAATCGATACAGGGGGCGCGGCTGAAGCTTTCTTT
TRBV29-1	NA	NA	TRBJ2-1	CSVEVADSYNEQFF	TGCAGCGTTGAGGTGGCGGACTCCTACAATGAGCAGTTCTTC
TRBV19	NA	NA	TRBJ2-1	CASSILAATYNEQFF	TGTGCCAGTAGTATTTTGGCGGCAACCTACAATGAGCAGTTCTTC
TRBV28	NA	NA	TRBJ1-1	CASSFAVQGSKPEAFF	TGTGCCAGCAGTTTTGCAGTCCAGGGAAGTAAGCCTGAAGCTTTCTTT
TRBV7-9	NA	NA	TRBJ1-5	CASSLPSEEGGPQHF	TGTGCCAGCAGCCTGCCGTCGGAAGAAGGGGGGCCCCAGCATTTT
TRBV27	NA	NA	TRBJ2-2	CASSLAAANTGELFF	TGTGCCAGCAGTTTAGCAGCGGCGAACACCGGGGAGCTGTTTTTT
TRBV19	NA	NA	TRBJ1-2	CASSMALYGYTF	TGTGCCAGTAGTATGGCCTTATATGGCTACACCTTC
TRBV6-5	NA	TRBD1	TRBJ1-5	CASSGGLSNQPQHF	TGTGCCAGCTCAGGGGGCTTGAGCAATCAGCCCCAGCATTTT
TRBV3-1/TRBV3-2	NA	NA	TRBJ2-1	CASSLPGSGQFF	TGTGCCAGCAGCCTCCCTGGTAGCGGTCAGTTCTTC
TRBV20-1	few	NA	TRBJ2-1	CSEVAGNEQFF	TGCAGTGAGGTGGCCGGGAATGAGCAGTTCTTC
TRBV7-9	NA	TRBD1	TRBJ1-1	CASSPTGFEAFF	TGTGCCAGCAGCCCGACAGGGTTTGAAGCTTTCTTT
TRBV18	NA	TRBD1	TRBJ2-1	CASSTSGTGAGNEQFF	TGTGCCAGCTCAACCTCCGGGACAGGGGCAGGGAATGAGCAGTTCTTC
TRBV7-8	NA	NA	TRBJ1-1	CASSPGGGYTEAFF	TGTGCCAGCAGCCCCGGTGGGGGCTACACTGAAGCTTTCTTT
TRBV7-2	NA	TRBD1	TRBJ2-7	CASSLEGQGSYEQYF	TGTGCCAGCAGCTTAGAGGGACAGGGCTCCTACGAGCAGTACTTC
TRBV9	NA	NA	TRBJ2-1	CASSATGKSQFF	TGTGCCAGCAGCGCCACAGGGAAGTCGCAGTTCTTC
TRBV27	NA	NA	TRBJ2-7	CASSFNRDVEQYF	TGTGCCAGCAGTTTTAACAGGGACGTAGAGCAGTACTTC